This T cell receptor beta chain was identified during a study of response to subunit inactivated influenza vaccine. Study-wide findings and caveats: Authors suggested each seasonal influenza vaccination recruits few new T cells.

CDR1 and CDR2 (germline): ENHRY, SYGVKD. V lost 10 bases and J lost 5; bases outside the gene matches: 10. CDR3 size: 13 residues. MiXCR was run by TCRdb on the RT-PCR reads, yielding one entry per CDR3 protein. The sample gives around 320,000 distinct CDR3 sequences, about 20% of which show up once; approximately 10% is in the top ten. A note on this clonotype: Its antigen is unidentified.

Source: PBMCs from blood, taken 21 months after vaccination. This clonotype was obtained from a man in his fifties or sixties who received an inactivated influenza vaccine. V is TRBV10-3 and J is TRBJ2-5; 7 bases fit TRBD1. The CDR3 loop reads CATADRSGETQYF. DNA of the CDR3: TGTGCCACCGCGGACAGGAGTGGGGAGACCCAGTACTTC.